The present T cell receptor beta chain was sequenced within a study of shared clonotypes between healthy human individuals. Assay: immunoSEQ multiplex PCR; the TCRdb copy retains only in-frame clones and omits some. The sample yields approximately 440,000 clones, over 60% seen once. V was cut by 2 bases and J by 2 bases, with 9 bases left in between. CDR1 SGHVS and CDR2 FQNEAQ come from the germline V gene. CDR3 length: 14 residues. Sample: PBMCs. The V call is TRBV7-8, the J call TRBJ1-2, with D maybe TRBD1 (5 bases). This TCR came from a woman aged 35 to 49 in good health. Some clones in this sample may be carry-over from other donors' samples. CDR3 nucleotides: TGTGCCAGCAGCTTACACGGGACGAACTATGGCTACACCTTC. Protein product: CASSLHGTNYGYTF. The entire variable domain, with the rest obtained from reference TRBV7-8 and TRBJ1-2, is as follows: GAGVSQSPRYKVAKRGQDVALRCDPISGHVSLFWYQQALGQGPEFLTYFQNEAQLDKSGLPSDRFFAERPEGSVSTLKIQRTQQEDSAVYLCASSLHGTNYGYTFGSGTRLTVV.